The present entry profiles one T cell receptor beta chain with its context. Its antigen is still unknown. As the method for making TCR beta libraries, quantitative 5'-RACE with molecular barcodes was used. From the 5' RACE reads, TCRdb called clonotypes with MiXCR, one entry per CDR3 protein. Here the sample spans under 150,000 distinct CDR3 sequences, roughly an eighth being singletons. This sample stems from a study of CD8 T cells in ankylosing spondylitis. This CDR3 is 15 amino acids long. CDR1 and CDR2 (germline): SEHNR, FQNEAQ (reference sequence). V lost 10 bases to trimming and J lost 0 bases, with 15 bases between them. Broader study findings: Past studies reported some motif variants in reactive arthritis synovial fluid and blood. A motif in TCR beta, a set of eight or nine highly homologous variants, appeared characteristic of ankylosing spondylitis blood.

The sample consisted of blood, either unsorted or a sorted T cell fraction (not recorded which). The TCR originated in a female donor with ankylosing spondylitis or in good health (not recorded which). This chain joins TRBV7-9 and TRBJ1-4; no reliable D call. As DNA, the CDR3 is TGTGCCATCAACTTTGCCAGGCCAACTAATGAAAAACTGTTTTTT. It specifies CAINFARPTNEKLFF.